Sequencing of this T cell receptor beta chain was carried out in a study of blood T cell repertoires in COVID-19 (dated by TCRdb to about 2020). Describing the broader study: Collaborator samples came from the United States, Italy and Spain and covered acute and convalescent phases of COVID-19. Where HLA class I and class II types were available, the types were taken from metadata supplied by the sample provider, not from assay-based typing. The repertoires were released in a freely available public database intended as a resource for research on the immune response to SARS-CoV-2. The dataset comprised deeply sampled blood TCRbeta repertoires from subjects exposed to, actively infected with, or recovered from COVID-19. A de-identified subject ID, COVID-19 status, age in years and sex were almost always included in the sample metadata. The material from the prospective study consisted of cDNA or gDNA derived from T cells, B-cell-depleted T cells, or PBMCs. The samples were drawn from the first 160 participants of the ongoing ImmuneRACE study and from 1,200 or so subjects provided by 6 global collaborators.

As to this clone: There is no known antigen for this receptor. No base quality information exists; no much larger clone differs at one position.

Sequences SEHNR (CDR1) and FQNEAQ (CDR2) are obtained from the germline V gene (reference sequence). There are 17 amino acids in the CDR3, from cysteine to phenylalanine inclusive. Just CDR3 DNA is preserved here, 51 bases in frame from base 1. The V end gives up 6 bases and the J end 0 bases, leaving 9 bases in the junction not matched to a gene. TCRbeta CDR3 regions were amplified from genomic DNA using the immunoSEQ Assay, a bias-controlled multiplex PCR. The paper's data handling went like this. The number of nucleated cells in each sample was estimated by amplification of reference gene primers within the assay. Sequence reads were collapsed and filtered to measure the absolute abundance of every unique TCRbeta CDR3 rearrangement. For each sample, productive Simpson clonality was calculated as the square root of Simpson's diversity index across productive rearrangements. TCRdb holds this immuneACCESS table with in-frame rearrangements only. Some clones are missing; in checked studies, unresolved V genes explain under half, and the rest has no known cause. V, J and clone size were drawn from that table, and D and trimming were deduced from the DNA. This sample is represented by approximately 200,000 clones; around 83% of them were singletons. Approximately 0.89% of the sample is held by the ten biggest clonotypes.

Collaborating institutions collected whole blood in K2EDTA tubes following their own protocols. Collaborator samples were shipped for TCRbeta analysis as frozen whole blood, isolated PBMCs, or DNA extracted from either sample type. Study-level results and caveats: How much clinical and demographic metadata was included differed by source and by participant, and the metadata was provided uncurated.

The source material was peripheral blood. The sequence derives from a man aged 35-49 years with acute or convalescent COVID-19. The chain links TRBV7-9 with TRBJ2-7, and 12 junctional nucleotides match TRBD2. The CDR3 protein: CASSLTSGGFGSYEQYF. In nucleotide form, the sequence is TGTGCCAGCAGTCTAACTAGCGGGGGGTTTGGCTCCTACGAGCAGTACTTC.